These 9 T cell receptor beta chains were sequenced from one sample in a study of T cell responses to AZD1222 COVID-19 vaccine. Assay used: immunoSEQ multiplex PCR; TCRdb lists only in-frame clones, some missing. In the table there are around 130,000 clones, about nine tenths of which are singletons. The starting material was peripheral blood, obtained on day 0 of AZD1222 vaccination. These receptors came from an adult in good health.

This clone was detected only once. V is TRBV4-1 and J is TRBJ2-5, with TRBD2 identical over 10 bases. V shed 1 base and J 5 bases; nucleotides not matched to a gene: 7. The CDR3 extends over 16 amino acids. Germline V CDR1 and CDR2: MGHRA, YSYEKL. CDR3 DNA sequence: TGCGCCAGCAGCCAAGGCAGCGGGGGGGCCCGGGAGACCCAGTACTTC. Translation: CASSQGSGGARETQYF.

The chain carries TRBV3-1 (or the pseudogene TRBV3-2) and TRBJ1-1; D not certain. The germline V gene encodes CDR1 LGHDT and CDR2 YNNKEL (reference sequence). This CDR3 has 13 residues. The V gene lost 4 bases and the J gene lost 0 bases, with 6 bases spanning the gap. The DNA of the CDR3 is TGTGCCAGCAGCCGCGGACTGAACACTGAAGCTTTCTTT. Translation gives CASSRGLNTEAFF.

The V gene is TRBV7-9, the J gene TRBJ2-3; no clear D. CDR1 is SEHNR, CDR2 FQNEAQ, per germline (reference sequence). Trimming took 2 bases from V and 2 from J, leaving 11 bases between them. This CDR3 region has 15 residues. The CDR3 DNA reads TGTGCCAGCAGCTTATTATTCGGAAACACAGATACGCAGTATTTT. Its protein product is CASSLLFGNTDTQYF.

The chain couples TRBV6-4 to TRBJ1-1; possibly TRBD1 for D (5 bases). The CDR3 consists of 14 residues. The germline V gene encodes CDR1 MRHNA and CDR2 SNTAGT. The V end was cut by 0 bases, the J end by 6 bases, with 11 bases between. CDR3 coding DNA: TGTGCCAGCAGTGACTCAGGGGACCGCGCTGAAGCTTTCTTT. It codes for CASSDSGDRAEAFF.

This chain links TRBV12-3 or TRBV12-4 with TRBJ2-7; the D is unclear. V was shortened by 2 bases and J by 5 bases, with 7 bases between the two germline ends. The length of the CDR3 is 12 residues. This chain's CDR3 is CASSLIPDEQYF. DNA for the CDR3: TGTGCCAGCAGTTTAATACCGGACGAGCAGTACTTC.

V usage is TRBV30 and J usage is TRBJ2-1, with D perhaps given as TRBD1 or TRBD2 (5 bases each). The V end lost 5 bases, the J end lost 1 base, and 18 bases lay between the germline ends. Germline CDR1 GTSNPN, CDR2 SVGIG (reference sequence). The CDR3 contains 16 residues. The CDR3 loop reads CAWDGTQIGSYNEQFF. The CDR3 DNA follows: TGTGCCTGGGACGGGACCCAAATTGGGTCCTACAATGAGCAGTTCTTC.

J is TRBJ2-7 and V is TRBV7-9; weak D call: TRBD1 (6 bases). Trimming removed 6 bases from V and 3 bases from J, with 15 bases in between. Germline V gene lookup returns CDR1 SEHNR and CDR2 FQNEAQ (reference sequence). The CDR3 has 14 residues. The CDR3 protein is CASRPTGRNYEQYF. The CDR3 DNA reads TGTGCCAGCAGGCCGACAGGTCGAAACTACGAGCAGTACTTC.

The chain combines TRBV19 with TRBJ1-6, with unresolved D. The V end lost 3 bases, the J end lost 5 bases, and 8 bases lay between the germline ends. The germline CDR1 and CDR2 sequences are LNHDA and SQIVND (reference sequence). The CDR3 is 14 amino acids. CDR3: CASSMAPDNSPLHF. In nucleotides, the CDR3 is TGTGCCAGTAGTATGGCACCAGATAATTCACCCCTCCACTTT.

The rearrangement joins TRBV9 to TRBJ2-3; D remains unclear. The germline V and J ends were trimmed by 0 bases and 2 bases, with 4 bases remaining between them. There are 13 residues in the CDR3. The germline V gene has CDR1 SGDLS and CDR2 YYNGEE. CDR3 protein: CASSVADTDTQYF. Here the CDR3 DNA reads TGTGCCAGCAGCGTAGCAGACACAGATACGCAGTATTTT.